The 7 T cell receptor beta chains given below trace back to one sample, sequenced in a study of blood T cell repertoires in COVID-19. Here immunoSEQ multiplex PCR was the method, and the copy in TCRdb shows in-frame clones only, minus some. The sample holds 200,000 to 250,000 clones, 65% to 90% seen once. The sequencing sample was made of peripheral blood. Receptors were obtained from a woman between 35 and 50 years old who had recovered from COVID-19.

This clone turned up a few times. The CDR3 protein is CASSDTGTGASSYNSPLHF. As DNA, the CDR3 is TGTGCCAGCAGTGACACGGGGACAGGGGCGAGCTCCTATAATTCACCCCTCCACTTT. The rearrangement uses TRBV6-1 and TRBJ1-6; 10 positions match TRBD1. The CDR3 runs 19 residues. Looked up from germline, CDR1 is MNHNS and CDR2 is SASEGT. J gave up 0 bases and V 3 bases, and 8 bases lay outside the gene matches.

This clone has just one count. The chain uses TRBV7-8 and TRBJ1-5, with D unresolved. This CDR3 region has 13 residues. Germline V gene lookup returns CDR1 SGHVS and CDR2 FQNEAQ. V dropped 6 bases and J dropped 0 bases, with 6 bases sitting between them. CDR3 DNA sequence: TGTGCCAGCAGTCCCTATAGCAATCAGCCCCAGCATTTT. Residues: CASSPYSNQPQHF.

This clone was counted a single time. The chain is built from TRBV6-1 and TRBJ2-5; 7 bases line up with TRBD1. Germline assignment: CDR1 MNHNS and CDR2 SASEGT. With 2 bases clipped from V and 5 bases from J, the junction kept 8 bases outside the gene matches. CDR3 length equals 15 residues. CDR3 nucleotides: TGTGCCAGCAGTGAACAGGGGGTTGAGTGGGAGACCCAGTACTTC. Translated: CASSEQGVEWETQYF.

The chain joins TRBV19 to TRBJ1-5; D possibly corresponds to TRBD1 (5 bases). The CDR3 totals 13 residues. V lost 0 bases to trimming and J lost 7 bases, with 7 bases between them. Germline assignment: CDR1 LNHDA and CDR2 SQIVND (reference sequence). The CDR3 bases are TGTGCCAGTAGTATAGATGGGGGGCAGCCCCAGCATTTT. It specifies CASSIDGGQPQHF. Variable domain in full (rest from reference TRBV19 and TRBJ1-5): DGGITQSPKYLFRKEGQNVTLSCEQNLNHDAMYWYRQDPGQGLRLIYYSQIVNDFQKGDIAEGYSVSREKKESFPLTVTSAQKNPTAFYLCASSIDGGQPQHFGDGTRLSIL.

This clone was found once. The V call is TRBV6-5, the J call TRBJ2-2; TRBD1 might be the D (5 bases). Trimming removed 4 bases at V and 1 base at J, with 13 bases between. CDR3 size: 16 residues. Looked up from germline, CDR1 is MNHEY and CDR2 is SVGAGI. In DNA, the CDR3 is TGTGCCAGCAGTTCATATACTACAGGGAACACCGGGGAGCTGTTTTTT. Translating it yields CASSSYTTGNTGELFF.

The chain carries TRBV5-4 and TRBJ2-3, with 8 bases that match TRBD1. Germline trimming cut 4 bases from V and 5 bases from J; bases unmatched to any gene: 15. Germline values: CDR1 SGHNT, CDR2 YYREEE (reference sequence). The CDR3 has 17 amino acids. The DNA of the CDR3 is TGTGCCAGCAGCACCTTGGACAGGGACAGTGGTGGAGATACGCAGTATTTT. Translated: CASSTLDRDSGGDTQYF.

The V call is TRBV19, the J call TRBJ2-3, with TRBD2 matching over 16 bases. The CDR3 runs to 15 residues. Trimming cost V 7 bases and J 7 bases; bases outside gene matches: 5. CDR1 is LNHDA and CDR2 is SQIVND in the germline V gene (reference sequence). The CDR3 DNA is TGTGCCAGTAAGGGGACTAGCGGGGGGGCACATACGCAGTATTTT. It specifies CASKGTSGGAHTQYF.